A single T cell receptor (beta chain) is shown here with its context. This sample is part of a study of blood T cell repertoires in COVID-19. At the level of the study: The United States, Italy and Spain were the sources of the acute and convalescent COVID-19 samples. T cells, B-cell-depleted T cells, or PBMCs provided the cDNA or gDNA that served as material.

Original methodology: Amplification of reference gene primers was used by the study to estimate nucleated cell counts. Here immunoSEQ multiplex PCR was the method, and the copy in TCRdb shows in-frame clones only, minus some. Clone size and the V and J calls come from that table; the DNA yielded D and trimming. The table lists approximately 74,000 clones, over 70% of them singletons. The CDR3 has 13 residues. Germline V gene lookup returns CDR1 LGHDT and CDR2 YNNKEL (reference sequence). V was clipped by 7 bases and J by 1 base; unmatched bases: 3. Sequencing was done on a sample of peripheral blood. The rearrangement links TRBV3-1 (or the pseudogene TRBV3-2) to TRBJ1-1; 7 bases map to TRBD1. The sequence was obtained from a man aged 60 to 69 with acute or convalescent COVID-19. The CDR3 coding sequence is TGTGCCAGCACCAGACAGGGGAACACTGAAGCTTTCTTT. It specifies CASTRQGNTEAFF.